The next 25 T cell receptor beta chains were all read from a single sample in a study of human T cells and chemical hapten exposure (dated by TCRdb to 2020 to 2022). In the paper's terms, the time point label means: patch test 3, about 24 weeks after DPC sensitization. In light of the paper, this sample's treatment or condition label describes: therapeutic diphenylcyclopropenone sensitization with weekly scalp DPC. The library was obtained by RACE. The sequencing machine was a NextSeq 500. Clones were called with MiXCR by TCRdb after fastp trimmed the public reads at Q25, and only in-frame beta chains were retained. Every entry covers one CDR3 protein and lists the most common genes and DNA from its rows. The sample includes more than 150,000 distinct CDR3 sequences, with approximately 24% observed a single time. The ten top clones hold roughly 2.4% of the sample. Sequenced material: whole blood, taken in connection with sensitization to the hapten diphenylcyclopropenone (DPC). These receptors were obtained from a woman in her forties with alopecia areata. Some clones in this sample may be carry-over from other donors' samples.

A few counts support this clonotype. This chain's CDR3 is CSVTGRTYEQYF. The CDR3 DNA reads TGCAGTGTAACCGGACGGACCTACGAGCAGTACTTC. The J gene is TRBJ2-7, the V gene TRBV20-1, with D unresolved. V was shortened by 7 bases and J by 2 bases, with 12 bases between the two germline ends. The germline gives CDR1 DFQATT, CDR2 SNEGSKA (reference sequence). This CDR3 is built from 12 residues.

The V gene is TRBV20-1, the J gene TRBJ2-3; D is undetermined. Germline CDR1 DFQATT, CDR2 SNEGSKA (reference sequence). Trimming cost V 0 bases and J 0 bases, with 4 bases left between them. The CDR3 contains 13 residues. The CDR3 DNA is TGCAGTGCTAGAGATGGGAGCACAGATACGCAGTATTTT. It translates to CSARDGSTDTQYF.

The chain combines TRBV2 with TRBJ1-5; D gene unclear. Germline V gene sequence: CDR1 SNHLY, CDR2 FYNNEI. The CDR3 is made up of 13 amino acids. Trimming took off 2 bases at V and 4 bases at J, with 6 bases between the two ends. CDR3: CASSELENQPQHF. The DNA for the CDR3 is TGTGCCAGCAGTGAACTGGAAAATCAGCCCCAGCATTTT.

The chain carries TRBV12-5 and TRBJ2-5; D unresolved. V gave up 1 base and J gave up 7 bases, with 19 bases separating them. From germline, CDR1 is LGHNT and CDR2 FRNRAP. The CDR3 spans 16 residues. The CDR3, as DNA: TGTGCTAGTGGTTTGGGCCGCCAGGTGAAGAAGAGGACCCAGTACTTC. This translates into CASGLGRQVKKRTQYF.

The chain has TRBV6-6 and TRBJ2-4, with 7 bases matching TRBD1. CDR1 MNHNY and CDR2 SVGAGI come from the germline V gene (reference sequence). V was clipped by 0 bases and J by 0 bases; unmatched bases: 2. The CDR3 has 16 amino acids. The chain's CDR3 is CASSYSGQRAKNIQYF. The DNA of the CDR3 is TGTGCCAGCAGTTACTCGGGACAGCGAGCCAAAAACATTCAGTACTTC.

This clonotype was found a few times. In DNA, the CDR3 is TGTGCTAGTGGTGCGGACAGGAGGGCTTTCTTT. Encoded protein: CASGADRRAFF. V gene TRBV12-5 combines with J gene TRBJ1-1, with 7 bases fitting TRBD1. This CDR3 comprises 11 residues. CDR1 is LGHNT and CDR2 is FRNRAP in the germline V gene. Trimming cost V 5 bases and J 11 bases; bases outside gene matches: 5. Full variable domain (missing parts from reference TRBV12-5 and TRBJ1-1): DARVTQTPRHKVTEMGQEVTMRCQPILGHNTVFWYRQTMMQGLELLAYFRNRAPLDDSGMPKDRFSAEMPDATLATLKIQPSEPRDSAVYFCASGADRRAFFGQGTRLTVV.

The chain joins TRBV24-1 to TRBJ1-3; a weak D match, TRBD1 (5 bases). Germline CDR1 reads KGHDR; CDR2 reads SFDVKD. The CDR3 consists of 15 residues. V dropped 4 bases and J dropped 2 bases, with 11 bases sitting between them. The CDR3 reads CATSDGRVPGNTIYF. CDR3 nucleotide sequence: TGTGCCACCAGTGACGGCAGGGTTCCTGGAAACACCATATATTTT.

This rearrangement joins TRBV20-1 to TRBJ2-1; 8 bases match TRBD2. Germline assignment: CDR1 DFQATT and CDR2 SNEGSKA (reference sequence). The CDR3 has 13 amino acids. V gave up 5 bases and J gave up 9 bases; unmatched junction bases: 9. The CDR3 is CSAGPGLAPEQFF. The DNA for the CDR3 is TGCAGTGCTGGCCCCGGACTAGCCCCTGAGCAGTTCTTC.

V usage is TRBV18 and J usage is TRBJ1-4, with D unclear. Trimming took off 6 bases at V and 2 bases at J, with 10 bases between the two ends. Germline V gene sequence: CDR1 KGHSH, CDR2 LQKENI. This CDR3 has 14 amino acids. In nucleotides, the CDR3 is TGTGCCAGCTCCCACGGTGGGACTAATGAAAAACTGTTTTTT. Its translation is CASSHGGTNEKLFF.

The chain couples TRBV28 to TRBJ1-5; D call uncertain. Germline CDR1 reads MDHEN; CDR2 reads SYDVKM. CDR3 size: 13 residues. The CDR3: CDLFLYSNQPQHF. DNA for the CDR3: TGTGACCTTTTCCTCTATAGCAATCAGCCCCAGCATTTT. Filled out from reference TRBV28 and TRBJ1-5, the complete variable domain reads DVKVTQSSRYLVKRTGEKVFLECVQDMDHENMFWYRQDPGLGLRLIYFSYDVKMKEKGDIPEGYSVSREKKERFSLILESASTNQTSMYLCDLFLYSNQPQHFGDGTRLSIL.

The chain uses TRBV6-5 and TRBJ1-2; the D is unclear. Trimming took off 0 bases at V and 5 bases at J, with 16 bases between the two ends. Per the germline V gene, CDR1 is MNHEY and CDR2 is SVGAGI. This CDR3 contains 16 residues. The CDR3 is CASSYSRSGFDYGYTF. Here the CDR3 DNA reads TGTGCCAGCAGTTACTCCCGAAGCGGGTTTGATTATGGCTACACCTTC.

V gene TRBV21-1 combines with J gene TRBJ2-2; the tabulated D call, TRBD1, remains unverified against the DNA. TRBV21-1 is recorded as a pseudogene. CDR3 length: 20 residues. The CDR3 here is CASSIDRVVQGLLRTGELFF. The CDR3 DNA sequence: TGTGCCAGCAGCATCGACCGCGTGGTGCAGGGGCTTCTCCGAACCGGGGAGCTGTTTTTT.

Ten or more counts support this clonotype. The chain joins TRBV6-2 or TRBV6-3 to TRBJ2-3, with D perhaps TRBD2 (5 bases). CDR1 is MNHEY, CDR2 SVGEGT, per germline. The CDR3 is 15 residues long. The germline V and J ends were trimmed by 2 bases and 2 bases, with 11 bases remaining between them. In DNA, the CDR3 is TGTGCCAGCAGTTACAGAGGGCGGTTCACAGATACGCAGTATTTT. Protein product: CASSYRGRFTDTQYF.

This chain connects TRBV9 to TRBJ2-3; TRBD2 aligns across 8 bases. The CDR3 is made up of 15 amino acids. CDR1 is SGDLS and CDR2 is YYNGEE in the germline V gene. V lost 0 bases to trimming and J lost 3 bases; unmatched junction nucleotides: 3. In nucleotides, the CDR3 is TGTGCCAGCAGCGTAGATCCGGGGGGGACAGATACGCAGTATTTT. It specifies CASSVDPGGTDTQYF.

This rearrangement joins TRBV6-5 to TRBJ2-7; a possible D gene is TRBD2 (6 bases). Trimming shortened V by 1 base and J by 0 bases, and 16 bases separated the two germline ends. CDR3 length: 17 residues. CDR1 is MNHEY and CDR2 is SVGAGI in the germline V gene. CDR3 DNA: TGTGCCAGCAGTTACTGGGGACCCGTAGCGGTCTCCTACGAGCAGTACTTC. Translated: CASSYWGPVAVSYEQYF.

This clonotype was counted only a few times. The chain links TRBV5-8 to TRBJ1-3, with D uncertain. The CDR3 is 16 residues long. Per the germline V gene, CDR1 is SGHTS and CDR2 is YDEGEE. V was clipped by 3 bases and J by 0 bases, with 13 bases between them. CDR3 sequence reads: CASSSATSSSGNTIYF. As DNA, the CDR3 is TGTGCCAGCAGCTCCGCGACAAGCAGCTCTGGAAACACCATATATTTT.

This clonotype was detected a few times. The rearrangement uses TRBV5-6 and TRBJ2-5; 8 bases fit TRBD2. Germline V CDR1 and CDR2: SGHDT, YYEEEE. Trimming removed 1 base from V and 2 bases from J; junction bases left unmatched: 7. CDR3 size: 16 residues. CDR3 bases: TGTGCCAGCAGCTTGAGGCTAGCGGGCTTTCAAGAGACCCAGTACTTC. Amino acid sequence: CASSLRLAGFQETQYF.

The chain carries TRBV28 and TRBJ2-5; the D call may be TRBD1 or TRBD2 (5 bases each). Per the germline V gene, CDR1 is MDHEN and CDR2 is SYDVKM. The CDR3 sequence is 15 residues long. Trimming took 5 bases from V and 2 from J, leaving 15 bases between them. In nucleotides, the CDR3 is TGTGCCAGCAGTCGGCTCGGGACCGCTCAAGAGACCCAGTACTTC. It is translated as CASSRLGTAQETQYF. Using reference TRBV28 and TRBJ2-5 for the parts outside the CDR3, the full variable domain is DVKVTQSSRYLVKRTGEKVFLECVQDMDHENMFWYRQDPGLGLRLIYFSYDVKMKEKGDIPEGYSVSREKKERFSLILESASTNQTSMYLCASSRLGTAQETQYFGPGTRLLVL.

This chain uses TRBV7-3 with TRBJ2-3; 8 bases line up with TRBD1. After removal of 5 bases from V and 5 bases from J, the junction contained 9 bases not matched to a gene. This CDR3 has 15 amino acids. Germline CDR1 is SGHTA and CDR2 is FQGTGA. CDR3 in amino acids: CASSATGEVEDTQYF. As DNA, the CDR3 is TGTGCCAGCAGCGCGACAGGGGAGGTGGAAGATACGCAGTATTTT.

This clonotype was detected many times. The chain combines TRBV29-1 with TRBJ2-3; D might be TRBD1 (5 bases). Germline CDR1 and CDR2: SQVTM and ANQGSEA. With 2 bases removed from V and 5 bases from J, the gap between germline ends came to 14 bases. The CDR3 covers 14 residues. The CDR3 is CSVEPGRGIDTQYF. The CDR3 nucleotides read TGCAGCGTTGAACCAGGGCGAGGAATAGATACGCAGTATTTT.

The V gene is TRBV6-2 or TRBV6-3, the J gene TRBJ2-7; D tentatively fits TRBD1 or TRBD2 (5 bases each). V lost 7 bases to trimming and J lost 2 bases, with 12 bases between them. The CDR3 has 13 residues. Germline CDR1 reads MNHEY; CDR2 reads SVGEGT. The CDR3 coding sequence is TGTGCCAGCAACGGGGCGGATACCTACGAGCAGTACTTC. The encoded protein is CASNGADTYEQYF.

This clonotype occurred many times. The chain joins TRBV12-3 or TRBV12-4 to TRBJ2-7; D gene unclear. The CDR3 spans 13 residues. The V and J ends lost 4 bases and 1 base respectively, with 8 bases between them. This CDR3 reads CASSSPPSYEQYF. As DNA, the CDR3 is TGTGCCAGCAGTTCTCCGCCTTCCTACGAGCAGTACTTC.

This clonotype occurred a few times. The V and J genes are TRBV19 and TRBJ2-2, with 12 bases that match TRBD2. This CDR3 is 19 amino acids long. From germline, CDR1 is LNHDA and CDR2 SQIVND (reference sequence). Unmatched junction bases numbered 14, after V lost 4 bases and J lost 5 bases. CDR3 protein: CASSTPRLAGEAWTGELFF. DNA of the CDR3: TGTGCCAGTAGTACCCCCAGACTAGCGGGAGAGGCTTGGACCGGGGAGCTGTTTTTT.

The chain has TRBV28 and TRBJ2-4; TRBD2 matches 8 bases. J lost 9 bases, V lost 8 bases, and 9 bases had no gene match. CDR1 MDHEN and CDR2 SYDVKM come from the germline V gene. The CDR3 has 13 residues. Here the CDR3 DNA reads TGTGCCAGCTACCGGAGCGGGGGTAGCATTCAGTACTTC. Translation gives CASYRSGGSIQYF.

The V and J genes are TRBV27 and TRBJ2-3; TRBD1 matches 7 bases. The CDR3 has 18 amino acids. Germline V lookup: CDR1 MNHEY, CDR2 SMNVEV (reference sequence). With 4 bases clipped from V and 4 bases from J, the junction kept 17 bases outside the gene matches. The CDR3 loop reads CASSSRVQGERRADTQYF. In nucleotides, the CDR3 is TGTGCCAGCAGTTCCCGGGTGCAGGGGGAGCGGCGCGCAGATACGCAGTATTTT.